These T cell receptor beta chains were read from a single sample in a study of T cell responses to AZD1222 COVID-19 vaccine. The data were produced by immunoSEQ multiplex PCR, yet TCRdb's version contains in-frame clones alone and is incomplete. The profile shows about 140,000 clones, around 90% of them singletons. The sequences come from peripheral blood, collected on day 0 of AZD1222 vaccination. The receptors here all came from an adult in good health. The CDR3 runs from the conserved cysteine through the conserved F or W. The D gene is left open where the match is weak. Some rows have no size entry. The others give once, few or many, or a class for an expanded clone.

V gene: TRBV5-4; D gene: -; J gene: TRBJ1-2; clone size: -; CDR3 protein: CASNLAGRGYTF; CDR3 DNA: TGTGCCAGCAATCTTGCTGGGCGTGGCTACACCTTC
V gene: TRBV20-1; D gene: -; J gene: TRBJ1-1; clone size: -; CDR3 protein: CSASSRTPAFF; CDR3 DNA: TGCAGTGCTAGTTCTAGGACTCCCGCCTTCTTT
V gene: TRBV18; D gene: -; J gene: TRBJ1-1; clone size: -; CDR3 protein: CASSPRPTDTEAFF; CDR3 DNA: TGTGCCAGCTCACCCCGACCGACTGACACTGAAGCTTTCTTT
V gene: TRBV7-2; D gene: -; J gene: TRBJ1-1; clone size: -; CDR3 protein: CASSARAGNTEAFF; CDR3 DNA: TGTGCCAGCAGCGCCCGGGCTGGGAACACTGAAGCTTTCTTT
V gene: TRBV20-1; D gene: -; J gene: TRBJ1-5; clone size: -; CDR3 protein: CSASRASNQPQHF; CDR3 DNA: TGCAGTGCTAGTAGGGCTAGCAATCAGCCCCAGCATTTT
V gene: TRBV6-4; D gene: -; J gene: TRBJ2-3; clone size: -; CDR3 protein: CASSKDLGNPDTQYF; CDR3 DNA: TGTGCCAGCAGCAAGGACTTAGGGAATCCAGATACGCAGTATTTT
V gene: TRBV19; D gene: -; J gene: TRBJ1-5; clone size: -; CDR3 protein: CASSSLLAQPQHF; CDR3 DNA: TGTGCCAGTAGTTCCCTCCTAGCTCAGCCCCAGCATTTT
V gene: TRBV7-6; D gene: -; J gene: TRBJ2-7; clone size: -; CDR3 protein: CASSPRPDLREQYF; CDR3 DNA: TGTGCCAGCAGCCCTAGGCCGGACCTCAGGGAGCAGTACTTC
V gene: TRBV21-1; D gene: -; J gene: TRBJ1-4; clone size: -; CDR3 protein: CASLRRTGGAYEKLFF; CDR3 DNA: TGTGCCAGCCTTCGAAGGACAGGGGGTGCATATGAAAAACTGTTTTTT
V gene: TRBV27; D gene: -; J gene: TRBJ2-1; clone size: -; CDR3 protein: CASREDSSYNEQFF; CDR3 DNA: TGTGCCAGCAGAGAGGACAGCTCCTACAATGAGCAGTTCTTC
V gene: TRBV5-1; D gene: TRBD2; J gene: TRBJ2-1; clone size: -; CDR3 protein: CASSSNGLADEQFF; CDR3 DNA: TGCGCCAGCAGCTCCAATGGACTAGCGGATGAGCAGTTCTTC
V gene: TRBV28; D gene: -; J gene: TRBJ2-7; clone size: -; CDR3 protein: CASSLGESYEQYF; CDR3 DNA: TGTGCCAGCAGTTTAGGGGAATCCTACGAGCAGTACTTC
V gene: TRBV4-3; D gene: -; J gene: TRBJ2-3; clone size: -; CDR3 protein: CASSQEVDRRKAPLTDTQYF; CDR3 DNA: TGCGCCAGCAGCCAAGAGGTGGACAGACGAAAGGCCCCGCTCACAGATACGCAGTATTTT
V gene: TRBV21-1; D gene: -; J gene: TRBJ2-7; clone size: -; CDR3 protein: CASSPGGRTYEQYF; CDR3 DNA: TGTGCCAGCAGCCCGGGTGGACGGACCTACGAGCAGTACTTC
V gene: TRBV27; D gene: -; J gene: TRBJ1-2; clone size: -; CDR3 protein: CASSFDRQNYGYTF; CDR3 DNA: TGTGCCAGCAGTTTTGACAGACAAAACTATGGCTACACCTTC
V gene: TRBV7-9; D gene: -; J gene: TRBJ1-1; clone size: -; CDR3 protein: CASSKTGRNTETFF; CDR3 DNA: TGTGCCAGCAGCAAAACAGGGAGGAACACTGAAACTTTCTTT
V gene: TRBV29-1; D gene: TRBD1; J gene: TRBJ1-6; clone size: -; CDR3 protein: CSVGTGSSPLHF; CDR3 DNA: TGCAGCGTTGGGACAGGGTCCTCACCCCTCCACTTT
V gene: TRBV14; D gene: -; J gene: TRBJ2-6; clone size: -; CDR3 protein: CASSQDRDYRYRGSGANVLTF; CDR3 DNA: TGTGCCAGCAGCCAAGATAGGGACTATAGATACAGGGGCTCTGGGGCCAACGTCCTGACTTTC
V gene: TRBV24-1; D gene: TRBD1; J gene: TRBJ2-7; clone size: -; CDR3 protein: CATSAVGQGGSYEQYF; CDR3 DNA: TGTGCCACCAGTGCTGTGGGACAGGGGGGATCCTACGAGCAGTACTTC
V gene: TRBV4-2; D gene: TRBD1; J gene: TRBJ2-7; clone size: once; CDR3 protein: CASSQDALVWDSNYEQYF; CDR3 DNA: TGTGCCAGCAGCCAAGATGCCCTAGTCTGGGACAGTAACTACGAGCAGTACTTC
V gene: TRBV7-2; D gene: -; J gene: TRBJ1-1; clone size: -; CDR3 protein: CASSLGQGNTEAFF; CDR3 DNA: TGTGCCAGCAGCTTAGGTCAGGGGAACACTGAAGCTTTCTTT
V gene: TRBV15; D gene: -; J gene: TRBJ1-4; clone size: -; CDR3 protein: CATSRDTRDEKLFF; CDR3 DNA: TGTGCCACCAGCAGAGATACCAGGGACGAAAAACTGTTTTTT
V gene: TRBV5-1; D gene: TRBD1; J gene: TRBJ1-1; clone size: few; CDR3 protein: CASSFGGTGDTEAFF; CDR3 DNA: TGCGCCAGCAGCTTTGGGGGAACAGGGGACACTGAAGCTTTCTTT
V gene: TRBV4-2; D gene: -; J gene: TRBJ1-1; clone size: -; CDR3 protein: CASSRKNTEAFF; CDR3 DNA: TGTGCCAGCAGCCGGAAGAACACTGAAGCTTTCTTT
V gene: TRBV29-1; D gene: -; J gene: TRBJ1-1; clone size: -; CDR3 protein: CSVVRGSTEAFF; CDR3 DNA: TGCAGCGTTGTACGGGGCAGCACTGAAGCTTTCTTT
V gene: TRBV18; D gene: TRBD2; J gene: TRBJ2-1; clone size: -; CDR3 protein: CASSPIAGGSYNEQFF; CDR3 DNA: TGTGCCAGCTCACCAATAGCGGGAGGATCCTACAATGAGCAGTTCTTC
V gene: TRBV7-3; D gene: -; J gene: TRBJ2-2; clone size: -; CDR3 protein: CASSSLGATFGAGELFF; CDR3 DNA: TGTGCCAGCAGCTCCCTTGGCGCGACGTTCGGGGCCGGGGAGCTGTTTTTT
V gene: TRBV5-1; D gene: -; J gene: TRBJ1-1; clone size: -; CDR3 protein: CASSWRGDTEAFF; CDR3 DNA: TGCGCCAGCAGCTGGCGAGGGGACACTGAAGCTTTCTTT
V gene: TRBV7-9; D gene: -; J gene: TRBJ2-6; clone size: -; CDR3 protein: CASIPSGANVLTF; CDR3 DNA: TGTGCCAGCATCCCATCTGGGGCCAACGTCCTGACTTTC
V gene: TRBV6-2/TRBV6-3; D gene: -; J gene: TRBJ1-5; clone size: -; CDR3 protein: CASSYWGSNQPQHF; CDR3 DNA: TGTGCCAGCAGTTACTGGGGTTCCAATCAGCCCCAGCATTTT
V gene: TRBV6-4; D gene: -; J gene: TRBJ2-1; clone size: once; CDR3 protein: CASSEGPPNEQFF; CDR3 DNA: TGTGCCAGCAGCGAAGGACCCCCCAATGAGCAGTTCTTC
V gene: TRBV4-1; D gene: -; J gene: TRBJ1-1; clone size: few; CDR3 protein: CASSHGTVNTEAFF; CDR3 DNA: TGCGCCAGCAGCCACGGGACGGTGAACACTGAAGCTTTCTTT
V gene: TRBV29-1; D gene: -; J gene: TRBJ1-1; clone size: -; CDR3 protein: CSVVLGGDTEAFF; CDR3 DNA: TGCAGCGTTGTTTTAGGAGGGGACACTGAAGCTTTCTTT
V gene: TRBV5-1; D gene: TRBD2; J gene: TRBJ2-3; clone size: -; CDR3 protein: CASSLRGLQTDTQYF; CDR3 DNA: TGCGCCAGCAGCTTGCGGGGACTACAGACAGATACGCAGTATTTT
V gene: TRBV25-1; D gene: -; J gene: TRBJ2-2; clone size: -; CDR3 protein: CASRKTSTGELFF; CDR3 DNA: TGTGCCAGCAGAAAGACTAGCACCGGGGAGCTGTTTTTT
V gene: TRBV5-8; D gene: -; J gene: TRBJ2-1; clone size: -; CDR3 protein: CASLPRNDNEQFF; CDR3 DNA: TGTGCCAGCTTACCGAGGAACGACAATGAGCAGTTCTTC
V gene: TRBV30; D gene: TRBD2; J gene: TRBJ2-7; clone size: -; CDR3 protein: CAWSGGTSGSPSYEQYF; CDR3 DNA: TGTGCCTGGAGTGGGGGGACTAGCGGGAGTCCCTCCTACGAGCAGTACTTC
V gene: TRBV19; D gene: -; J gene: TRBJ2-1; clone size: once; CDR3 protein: CASRSDYNEQFF; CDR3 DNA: TGTGCCAGCCGGAGCGACTACAATGAGCAGTTCTTC
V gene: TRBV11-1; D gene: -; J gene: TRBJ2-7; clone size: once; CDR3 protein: CASSRRGTIYEQYF; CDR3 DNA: TGTGCCAGCAGCCGGAGAGGGACGATTTACGAGCAGTACTTC
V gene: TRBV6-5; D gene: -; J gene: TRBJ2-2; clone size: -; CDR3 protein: CASRLDRNTGELFF; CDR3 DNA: TGTGCCAGCAGGTTGGACAGGAACACCGGGGAGCTGTTTTTT